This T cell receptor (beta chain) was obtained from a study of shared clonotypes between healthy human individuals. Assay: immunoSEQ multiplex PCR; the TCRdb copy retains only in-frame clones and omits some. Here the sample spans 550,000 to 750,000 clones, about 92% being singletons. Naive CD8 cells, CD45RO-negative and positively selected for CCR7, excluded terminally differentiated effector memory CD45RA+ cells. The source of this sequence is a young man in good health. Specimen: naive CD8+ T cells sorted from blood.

CDR3 sequence reads: CASSIAGVSSYNEQFF. The CDR3 DNA sequence: TGTGCCAGTAGTATTGCGGGGGTGAGCTCCTACAATGAGCAGTTCTTC. The chain combines TRBV19 with TRBJ2-1; 7 positions agree with TRBD2. Germline V CDR1 and CDR2: LNHDA, SQIVND (reference sequence). The CDR3 has 16 amino acids. Trimming cost V 3 bases and J 0 bases; bases outside gene matches: 5.